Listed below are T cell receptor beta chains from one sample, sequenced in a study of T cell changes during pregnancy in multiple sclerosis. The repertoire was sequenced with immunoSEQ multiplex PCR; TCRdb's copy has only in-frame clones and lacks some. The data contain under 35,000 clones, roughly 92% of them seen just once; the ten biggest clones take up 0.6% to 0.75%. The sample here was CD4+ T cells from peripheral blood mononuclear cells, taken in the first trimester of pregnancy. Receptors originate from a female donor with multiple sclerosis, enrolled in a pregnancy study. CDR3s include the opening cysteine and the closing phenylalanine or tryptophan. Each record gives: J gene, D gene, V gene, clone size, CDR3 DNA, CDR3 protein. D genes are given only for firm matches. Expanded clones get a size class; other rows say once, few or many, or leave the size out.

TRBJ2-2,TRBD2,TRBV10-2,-,TGCGCCAGCAGTGAGGGACTAGCGGGAAGTGGGTCCGGGGAGCTGTTTTTT,CASSEGLAGSGSGELFF
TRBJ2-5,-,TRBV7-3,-,TGTGCCAGCAGCTTAGCCAGACAAGAGACCCAGTACTTC,CASSLARQETQYF
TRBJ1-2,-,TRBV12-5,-,TGTGCTAGTGGTTTGGTTCGGGTCGGGGAGGAAAGGTATGGCTACACCTTC,CASGLVRVGEERYGYTF
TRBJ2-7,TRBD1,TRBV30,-,TGTGCCTGGGGCCGGACAGGGATCGAGCAGTACTTC,CAWGRTGIEQYF
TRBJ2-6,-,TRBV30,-,TGTGCCTCAGACAGCTCTGGGGCCAACGTCCTGACTTTC,CASDSSGANVLTF
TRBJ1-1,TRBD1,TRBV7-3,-,TGTGCCAGCAGCTTCACAGGGGGAAATGAAGCTTTCTTT,CASSFTGGNEAFF
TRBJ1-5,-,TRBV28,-,TGTGCCAGCAGTTTACACCCGGGTTGGGGCAATCAGCCCCAGCATTTT,CASSLHPGWGNQPQHF
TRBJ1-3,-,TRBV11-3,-,TGTGCCAGCAGCTCAGGTGGAAACACCATATATTTT,CASSSGGNTIYF
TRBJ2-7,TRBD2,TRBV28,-,TGTGCCAGCAGTTTACTTTTTGGGACTATCGGTTTC,CASSLLFGTIGF
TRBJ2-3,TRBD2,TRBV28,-,TGTGCCAGCTCTAGCGGGGGGGAAAAAGATACGCAGTATTTT,CASSSGGEKDTQYF
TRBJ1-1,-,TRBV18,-,TGTGCCAGCTCACCACCGTCCCTCGGAGGGAACACTGAAGCTTTCTTT,CASSPPSLGGNTEAFF
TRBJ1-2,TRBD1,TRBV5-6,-,TGTGCCAGCAGCCCTTCTAGAACCACGACAGGGTGGTACTATGGCTACACCTTC,CASSPSRTTTGWYYGYTF
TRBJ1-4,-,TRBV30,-,TGTGCCTGGAGTGTGGGGCAGGGGAGAAAACTGTTTTTT,CAWSVGQGRKLFF
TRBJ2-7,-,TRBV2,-,TGTGCCAGCAGACTCGGATCAACTACCTACGAGCAGTACTTC,CASRLGSTTYEQYF
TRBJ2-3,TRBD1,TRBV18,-,TGTGCCAGCTCGTCAACAGGGGGCGCCTCAGATACGCAGTATTTT,CASSSTGGASDTQYF
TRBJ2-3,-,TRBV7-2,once,TGTGCCAGCAGTTCACTAGTTGTGGCGACAGATACGCAGTATTTT,CASSSLVVATDTQYF
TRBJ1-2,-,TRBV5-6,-,TGTGCCAGCAGCTTCGTGCAGACTAACTATGGCTACACCTTC,CASSFVQTNYGYTF
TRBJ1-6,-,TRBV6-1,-,TGTGCCAGCAGTGTTATGTTATGGGACACCCTCCACTTT,CASSVMLWDTLHF
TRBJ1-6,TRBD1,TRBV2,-,TGTGCCAGCAGTCCAGGGGGTAGCGGTTCACCCCTCCACTTT,CASSPGGSGSPLHF
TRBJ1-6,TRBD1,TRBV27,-,TGTGCCAGCAGTCTCGAGGGGGCATATTCACCCCTCCACTTT,CASSLEGAYSPLHF
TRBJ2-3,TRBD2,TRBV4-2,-,TGTGCCAGCAGCAAGGGACTAGCGGGGGGGCCAGATACGCAGTATTTT,CASSKGLAGGPDTQYF
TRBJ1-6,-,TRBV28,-,TGTGCCAGCAGTTTTTGGGGGCGCTCGTTTAATTCACCCCTCCACTTT,CASSFWGRSFNSPLHF
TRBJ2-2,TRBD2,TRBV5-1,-,TGCGCCAGCTTCGAGTCCCGGGGGGGCCTAAGCACCGGGGAGCTGTTTTTT,CASFESRGGLSTGELFF
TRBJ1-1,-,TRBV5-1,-,TGCGCCAGCAGCTTCCAGGGGCGGACGAACACTGAAGCTTTCTTT,CASSFQGRTNTEAFF
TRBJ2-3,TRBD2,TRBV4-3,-,TGCGCCAGCAGCCCCCGTGGAGGGAGGGCAGATACGCAGTATTTT,CASSPRGGRADTQYF
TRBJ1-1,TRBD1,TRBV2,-,TGTGCCAGCCGGGAAGGGGGCTGGAAAGCTTTCTTT,CASREGGWKAFF
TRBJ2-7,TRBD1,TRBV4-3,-,TGCGCCAGCAGCCAAGAGACAGGGGGTCCCCAGTACTTC,CASSQETGGPQYF
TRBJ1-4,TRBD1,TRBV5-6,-,TGTGCCAGCAGCCGGGACAGTCTAAATGAAAAACTGTTTTTT,CASSRDSLNEKLFF
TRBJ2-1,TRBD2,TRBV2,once,TGTGCCAGCAGTGAAGGACTAGCGGGGTACAATGAGCAGTTCTTC,CASSEGLAGYNEQFF
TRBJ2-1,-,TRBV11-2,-,TGTGCCAGCAGCCCTAGCCTCAATGAGCAGTTCTTC,CASSPSLNEQFF
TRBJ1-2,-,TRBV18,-,TGTGCCAGCTCACCCCGGTCGCACACCTTC,CASSPRSHTF
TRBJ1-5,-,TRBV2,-,TGTGCCAGCAGTGAACTGAGGGGGATGGAGCCCCAGCATTTT,CASSELRGMEPQHF
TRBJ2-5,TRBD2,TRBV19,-,TGTGCCAGTAGTATAGCTAGCGGCGGCCAAGAGACCCAGTACTTC,CASSIASGGQETQYF
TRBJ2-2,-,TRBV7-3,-,TGTGCCAGCAGCTTAAGAGGGCATGGCACCGGGGAGCTGTTTTTT,CASSLRGHGTGELFF
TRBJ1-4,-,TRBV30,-,TGTGCCTGGAGTCCGGGGCAGGGGATAAATGAAAAACTGTTTTTT,CAWSPGQGINEKLFF
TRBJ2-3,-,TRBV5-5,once,TGTGCCAGCATCCAAACTACCGGGGCAGATACGCAGTATTTT,CASIQTTGADTQYF
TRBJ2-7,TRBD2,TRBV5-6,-,TGTGCCAGCAGCTTGGTCCCGGCGGGGGGAACCTACGAGCAGTACTTC,CASSLVPAGGTYEQYF
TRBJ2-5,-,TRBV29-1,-,TGCAGCGCTAGGCAAGGACTACCGGAGACCCAGTACTTC,CSARQGLPETQYF
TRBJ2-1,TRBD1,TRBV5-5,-,TGTGCCAGCAGCCCCTGGGACAGAGAGCAGTTCTTC,CASSPWDREQFF
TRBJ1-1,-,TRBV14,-,TGTGCCAGCAGCCAAGATTTGGGCAGGGCTCTCTACACTGAAGCTTTCTTT,CASSQDLGRALYTEAFF
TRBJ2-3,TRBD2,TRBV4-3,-,TGCGCCAGCAGCCCTAGCGGGAGCGGCACAGATACGCAGTATTTT,CASSPSGSGTDTQYF
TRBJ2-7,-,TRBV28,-,TGTGCCAGCAGCACCCCAACAGGGTCCCACGAGCAGTACTTC,CASSTPTGSHEQYF